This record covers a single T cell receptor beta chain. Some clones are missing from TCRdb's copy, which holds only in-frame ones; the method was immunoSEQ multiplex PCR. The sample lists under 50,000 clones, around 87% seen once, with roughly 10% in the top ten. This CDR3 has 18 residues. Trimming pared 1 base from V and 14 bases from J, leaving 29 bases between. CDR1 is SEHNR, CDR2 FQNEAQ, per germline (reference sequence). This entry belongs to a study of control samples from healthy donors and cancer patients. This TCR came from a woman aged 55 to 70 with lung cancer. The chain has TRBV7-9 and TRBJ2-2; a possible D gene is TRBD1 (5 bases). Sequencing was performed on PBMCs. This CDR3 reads CASSLVRSSKQVRVPLFF. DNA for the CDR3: TGTGCCAGCAGCTTAGTTCGTTCATCCAAGCAGGTCAGGGTCCCACTGTTTTTT.